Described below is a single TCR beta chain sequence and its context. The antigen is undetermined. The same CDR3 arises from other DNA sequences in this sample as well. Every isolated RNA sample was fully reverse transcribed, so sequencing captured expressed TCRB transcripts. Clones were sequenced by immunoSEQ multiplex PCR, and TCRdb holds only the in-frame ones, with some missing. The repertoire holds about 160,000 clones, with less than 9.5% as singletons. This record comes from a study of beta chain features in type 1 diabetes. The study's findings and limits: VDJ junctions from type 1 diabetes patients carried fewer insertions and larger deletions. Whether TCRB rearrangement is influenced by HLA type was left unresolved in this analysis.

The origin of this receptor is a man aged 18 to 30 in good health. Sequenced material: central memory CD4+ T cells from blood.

CDR3 loop: CASSRDTTDTQYF. The CDR3 coding sequence is TGTGCCAGCAGTCGGGACACCACAGATACGCAGTATTTT. The chain combines TRBV2 with TRBJ2-3; TRBD1 might be the D (6 bases). The CDR3 consists of 13 residues. The germline gives CDR1 SNHLY, CDR2 FYNNEI. The germline V and J ends were trimmed by 5 bases and 2 bases, with 8 bases remaining between them.